What follows is one T cell receptor beta chain and its context. CDR3 size: 13 residues. The germline V and J ends were trimmed by 1 base and 9 bases, with 10 bases remaining between them. Germline V gene sequence: CDR1 SGHRS, CDR2 YFSETQ. These data come from a study of blood T cell repertoires in COVID-19. Background on the study: T cells, B-cell-depleted T cells, or PBMCs supplied cDNA or gDNA.

Profiling relied on immunoSEQ multiplex PCR, and the TCRdb table lists in-frame clones only, not all of them. This table has around 19,000 clones, around 86% appearing once. The chain has TRBV5-1 and TRBJ1-4; D ambiguous. This TCR was recovered from a human donor in a cohort sampled during active COVID-19. Sequencing was carried out using peripheral blood. The CDR3 DNA reads as TGCGCCAGCAGCTTGCAAGACAAACAAAAACTGTTTTTT. Its translation: CASSLQDKQKLFF.